These 24 T cell receptor beta chains were all obtained from the same sample, sequenced in a study of shared T cell receptors in the human thymus. Using immunoSEQ multiplex PCR, the repertoire was profiled, and TCRdb retains in-frame clones only, with some absent. The sample lists 500,000 to 850,000 clones, more than 75% occurring once. These data also formed part of another study, on human thymus T cells.

Sequencing was done on a sample of thymocytes. Receptors originate from a boy in the first two years of life with a congenital heart defect.

This chain connects TRBV30 to TRBJ1-2; TRBD1 aligns across 7 bases. The V gene's germline CDR1 is GTSNPN and CDR2 SVGIG (reference sequence). The CDR3 totals 14 residues. The J segment lost 2 bases and the V segment lost 1 base, leaving 4 bases of the junction unmatched. The CDR3 DNA sequence: TGTGCCTGGAGTGGACAGGGAGAGAACTATGGCTACACCTTC. It is translated as CAWSGQGENYGYTF.

The rearrangement uses TRBV27 and TRBJ2-1; no clear D gene. This CDR3 region has 16 residues. V lost 6 bases to trimming and J lost 1 base, with 16 bases between them. CDR1 MNHEY and CDR2 SMNVEV come from the germline V gene (reference sequence). This chain's CDR3 is CASSRQRSVSYNEQFF. The CDR3 DNA sequence: TGTGCCAGCAGCAGACAAAGGTCAGTTTCCTACAATGAGCAGTTCTTC.

The V and J genes are TRBV30 and TRBJ2-1, with 9 bases matching TRBD1. The CDR3 runs 15 residues. V shed 2 bases, J shed 4 bases, and the junction held 6 bases outside the gene matches. CDR1 is GTSNPN, CDR2 SVGIG, per germline (reference sequence). CDR3 amino acids: CAWSRRQGDYNEQFF. The CDR3 coding sequence is TGTGCCTGGAGTCGCCGACAGGGGGATTACAATGAGCAGTTCTTC.

The chain employs TRBV15 and TRBJ2-2, with 7 bases identical to TRBD1. The CDR3 sequence is 16 residues long. The germline gives CDR1 LNHNV, CDR2 YYDKDF (reference sequence). The V segment lost 0 bases and the J segment 1 base; nucleotides outside the gene matches: 2. CDR3 DNA sequence: TGTGCCACCAGCAGAGAAACAGGGGTGAACACCGGGGAGCTGTTTTTT. Its translation: CATSRETGVNTGELFF.

The rearrangement links TRBV6-1 to TRBJ2-7, with 7 nucleotides matching TRBD1. V shed 7 bases, J shed 5 bases, and the junction held 2 bases outside the gene matches. The CDR3 extends over 11 amino acids. Germline CDR1 reads MNHNS; CDR2 reads SASEGT. The CDR3 DNA reads as TGTGCCAGCAAGGGGGCTAACGAGCAGTACTTC. Its translation is CASKGANEQYF.

This sequence joins TRBV28 and TRBJ1-5; perhaps TRBD1 as D (5 bases). CDR3 size: 16 residues. CDR1 and CDR2 (germline): MDHEN, SYDVKM. Trimming took 7 bases from V and 4 from J, leaving 20 bases between them. CDR3 protein: CASNPTREAPNQPQHF. Written as DNA, the CDR3 is TGTGCCAGCAATCCCACCAGGGAGGCCCCAAATCAGCCCCAGCATTTT.

V is TRBV19 and J is TRBJ1-5; 7 positions agree with TRBD1. CDR1 and CDR2 from the germline V gene are LNHDA and SQIVND (reference sequence). The CDR3 is made up of 16 amino acids. The V segment lost 1 base and the J segment 3 bases; nucleotides outside the gene matches: 6. The CDR3 coding sequence is TGTGCCAGTAGTATAGTGGGCAGGGGGTCCAATCAGCCCCAGCATTTT. Its protein product is CASSIVGRGSNQPQHF. Looking up the rest from reference TRBV19 and TRBJ1-5 gives the full variable domain: DGGITQSPKYLFRKEGQNVTLSCEQNLNHDAMYWYRQDPGQGLRLIYYSQIVNDFQKGDIAEGYSVSREKKESFPLTVTSAQKNPTAFYLCASSIVGRGSNQPQHFGDGTRLSIL.

This clone occurred once. The J gene is TRBJ1-1, the V gene TRBV4-1; 8 nucleotides line up with TRBD1. Per germline, CDR1 MGHRA and CDR2 YSYEKL. Trimming took 3 bases from V and 1 from J; bases not matched to a gene: 4. The CDR3 consists of 15 residues. CDR3 sequence (DNA): TGCGCCAGCAGCCAGGGGGACAGGCCGAACACTGAAGCTTTCTTT. Encoded protein: CASSQGDRPNTEAFF.

V usage is TRBV11-2 and J usage is TRBJ2-6; D gene unclear. The CDR3 sequence is 18 residues long. In germline, CDR1 is SGHAT, CDR2 FQNNGV. V was trimmed by 5 bases and J by 0 bases, leaving 17 bases between them. DNA for the CDR3: TGTGCCAGCAGCCCAGACACATTTGAGAGCTCTGGGGCCAACGTCCTGACTTTC. Translating it yields CASSPDTFESSGANVLTF.

DNA for the CDR3: TGTGCCCCCATGGGCGGGGGGTACTTAAGCACAGATACGCAGTATTTT. It yields the protein CAPMGGGYLSTDTQYF. The chain uses TRBV28 and TRBJ2-3; 8 bases are shared with TRBD2. Germline lookup yields CDR1 MDHEN and CDR2 SYDVKM. The J segment lost 0 bases and the V segment lost 11 bases, leaving 13 bases of the junction unmatched. The CDR3 loop spans 16 amino acids. The full variable domain, completed using reference TRBV28 and TRBJ2-3, is DVKVTQSSRYLVKRTGEKVFLECVQDMDHENMFWYRQDPGLGLRLIYFSYDVKMKEKGDIPEGYSVSREKKERFSLILESASTNQTSMYLCAPMGGGYLSTDTQYFGPGTRLTVL.

This clone was picked up a small number of times. The chain uses TRBV2 and TRBJ2-7; 7 bases map to TRBD2. Trimming took 1 base from V and 1 from J; bases not matched to a gene: 7. The CDR3 has 16 residues. Germline values: CDR1 SNHLY, CDR2 FYNNEI. CDR3 bases: TGTGCCAGCAGTGAAGAGGAAGCGGGGCCTTCCTACGAGCAGTACTTC. This translates into CASSEEEAGPSYEQYF.

V usage is TRBV6-5 and J usage is TRBJ1-6, with TRBD1 as a possible D gene (5 bases). V was cut by 2 bases and J by 7 bases, with 15 bases left in between. This CDR3 spans 16 amino acids. CDR1 and CDR2 from the germline V gene are MNHEY and SVGAGI. The CDR3 DNA follows: TGTGCCAGCAGTTACACGAACATGCCAGGGAATTCACCCCTCCACTTT. This sequence encodes CASSYTNMPGNSPLHF.

V gene TRBV7-9 combines with J gene TRBJ1-1; D not resolved. V lost 4 bases to trimming and J lost 0 bases, with 12 bases between them. The CDR3 is 15 residues long. Germline values: CDR1 SEHNR, CDR2 FQNEAQ (reference sequence). CDR3 DNA sequence: TGTGCCAGCAGCTCATTACCGACATTGAACACTGAAGCTTTCTTT. Its protein product is CASSSLPTLNTEAFF.

The chain recombines TRBV5-1 with TRBJ2-5, with D possibly being TRBD1 (5 bases). The J call could be wrong; TRBJ2-7 is a better fit for the DNA end. Looked up from germline, CDR1 is SGHRS and CDR2 is YFSETQ. CDR3 length equals 13 residues. Written as DNA, the CDR3 is TGCGCCAGCAGGGGGCCCGGGCCCCACGAGCAGTACTTC. Translated: CASRGPGPHEQYF.

This clone was observed a handful of times. This chain links TRBV20-1 with TRBJ2-1; no definite D call. Germline V gene sequence: CDR1 DFQATT, CDR2 SNEGSKA (reference sequence). The CDR3 is 10 amino acids. The V and J ends lost 2 bases and 7 bases respectively, with 3 bases between them. The CDR3 sequence: CSARRNEQFF. DNA of the CDR3: TGCAGTGCTAGACGTAATGAGCAGTTCTTC.

CDR3 DNA sequence: TGTGCCACCAGTCAGGGGCTCACCTACGAGCAGTACTTC. It yields the protein CATSQGLTYEQYF. This rearrangement joins TRBV15 to TRBJ2-7, with a weak D call TRBD1 (6 bases). Per the germline V gene, CDR1 is LNHNV and CDR2 is YYDKDF (reference sequence). This CDR3 spans 13 amino acids. V was cut by 6 bases and J by 2 bases, with 11 bases left in between.

V is TRBV4-3 and J is TRBJ2-7; weak D call: TRBD1 (5 bases). Between the trimmed V and J ends, which lost 1 base and 2 bases, there was a span of 15 bases. The germline gives CDR1 LGHNA, CDR2 YSLEER. CDR3 size: 16 residues. The CDR3 loop is CASSQVPTGLPYEQYF. The CDR3 DNA reads TGCGCCAGCAGCCAAGTCCCCACAGGTCTGCCCTACGAGCAGTACTTC.

The gene calls are TRBV5-1 and TRBJ2-7; TRBD1 matches 7 bases. The V segment lost 4 bases and the J segment 6 bases; nucleotides outside the gene matches: 7. CDR1 is SGHRS and CDR2 is YFSETQ in the germline V gene. CDR3 length equals 13 residues. This CDR3 reads CASSADRAAEQYF. The DNA of the CDR3 is TGCGCCAGCAGCGCCGACAGGGCCGCCGAGCAGTACTTC.

The chain employs TRBV19 and TRBJ2-7; 8 bases align to TRBD2. Losses at the gene ends were 2 bases for V and 0 bases for J; bases not matched to a gene: 12. This CDR3 spans 18 amino acids. Germline values: CDR1 LNHDA, CDR2 SQIVND (reference sequence). The CDR3 DNA follows: TGTGCCAGTAGTATACCCTCAGACGGGGGGGGAAACTCCTACGAGCAGTACTTC. Translated, it gives CASSIPSDGGGNSYEQYF.

The chain joins TRBV27 to TRBJ2-7, with D hard to call. V was cut by 0 bases and J by 1 base, with 7 bases left in between. Per the germline V gene, CDR1 is MNHEY and CDR2 is SMNVEV (reference sequence). The CDR3 loop spans 14 amino acids. CDR3 protein: CASSLSRLSYEQYF. CDR3 nucleotides: TGTGCCAGCAGTTTATCGCGGTTATCCTACGAGCAGTACTTC.

The chain is built from TRBV5-1 and TRBJ2-5; perhaps TRBD2 as D (7 bases). The CDR3 length is 16 residues. Germline V gene lookup returns CDR1 SGHRS and CDR2 YFSETQ. Between the trimmed V and J ends, which lost 0 bases and 4 bases, there was a span of 16 bases. The CDR3 is CASSLELRGGSETQYF. The CDR3 bases are TGCGCCAGCAGCTTGGAACTCAGGGGAGGGTCAGAGACCCAGTACTTC.

The genes are TRBV9 and TRBJ2-7, with TRBD2 matching 7 bases. Trimming removed 0 bases from V and 3 bases from J; junction bases left unmatched: 9. The CDR3 is made up of 16 amino acids. CDR1 is SGDLS and CDR2 is YYNGEE in the germline V gene. CDR3 residues: CASSVAPRDYHYEQYF. The CDR3 nucleotides read TGTGCCAGCAGCGTAGCTCCTCGGGACTACCACTACGAGCAGTACTTC.

The rearrangement links TRBV2 to TRBJ1-5; D uncertain. The CDR3 extends over 15 amino acids. CDR1 is SNHLY, CDR2 FYNNEI, per germline. V was clipped by 3 bases and J by 0 bases, with 9 bases between them. The CDR3 bases are TGTGCCAGCAGTGACCGGCAGGCTAGCAATCAGCCCCAGCATTTT. Encoded protein: CASSDRQASNQPQHF.

This clone was counted only a few times. This chain joins TRBV10-3 and TRBJ1-3, with a tentative D call TRBD1 (5 bases). The germline V and J ends were trimmed by 3 bases and 2 bases, with 11 bases remaining between them. The CDR3 spans 15 residues. The germline gives CDR1 ENHRY, CDR2 SYGVKD. The CDR3 sequence is CAISDWGTPGNTIYF. As DNA, the CDR3 is TGTGCCATCAGTGACTGGGGCACCCCTGGAAACACCATATATTTT.